Following are 25 T cell receptor beta chains from one sample sequenced in a study of chemoradiotherapy in HPV16-positive cancers. Libraries were prepared by immunoSEQ multiplex PCR; TCRdb keeps only in-frame clonotypes and omits some of them. The top ten clones hold approximately 1.5% of a sample with more than 10,000 clones, roughly 77% of them seen once. This specimen was taken from a patient who underwent chemoradiotherapy. All receptors come from a human donor with HPV-associated anogenital cancer.

This chain connects TRBV7-2 to TRBJ2-1, with unresolved D. Looked up from germline, CDR1 is SGHTA and CDR2 is FQGNSA. CDR3 size: 14 residues. V shed 2 bases and J shed 7 bases, with 12 bases lying between them. The CDR3 spells CASSLLVLPNEQFF. The CDR3, as DNA: TGTGCCAGCAGCTTATTAGTCCTTCCTAATGAGCAGTTCTTC.

This chain uses TRBV27 with TRBJ1-1; no firm D call. Germline CDR1 and CDR2: MNHEY and SMNVEV (reference sequence). Trimming took off 4 bases at V and 0 bases at J, with 6 bases between the two ends. This CDR3 has 13 amino acids. The CDR3 spells CASSSTLNTEAFF. In DNA, the CDR3 is TGTGCCAGCAGTTCAACATTGAACACTGAAGCTTTCTTT.

This chain uses TRBV18 with TRBJ2-7; no clear D. Trimming shortened V by 2 bases and J by 0 bases, and 17 bases separated the two germline ends. This CDR3 region has 17 residues. The germline gives CDR1 KGHSH, CDR2 LQKENI. CDR3 in amino acids: CASSPMFPAGISYEQYF. The CDR3, as DNA: TGTGCCAGCTCACCAATGTTTCCGGCCGGTATCTCCTACGAGCAGTACTTC.

The chain combines TRBV7-8 with TRBJ2-4; the match to TRBD1 covers 11 bases. Germline V gene sequence: CDR1 SGHVS, CDR2 FQNEAQ. Unmatched junction bases numbered 14, after V lost 4 bases and J lost 6 bases. The CDR3 covers 18 residues. This chain's CDR3 is CASSSGGQGGTWGNIQYF. The DNA of the CDR3 is TGTGCCAGCAGCTCAGGGGGACAGGGGGGTACTTGGGGAAACATTCAGTACTTC.

V is TRBV11-3 and J is TRBJ2-5, with TRBD2 matching over 8 bases. The CDR3 loop spans 16 amino acids. Germline trimming cut 2 bases from V and 2 bases from J; bases unmatched to any gene: 7. CDR1 and CDR2 (germline): SGHNT, YENEEA. The CDR3, as DNA: TGTGCCAGCAGCTTAACCCGGGGGGGCCTGCAAGAGACCCAGTACTTC. Protein: CASSLTRGGLQETQYF. The full variable domain, with the rest looked up from reference TRBV11-3 and TRBJ2-5, is EAGVVQSPRYKIIEKKQPVAFWCNPISGHNTLYWYLQNLGQGPELLIRYENEEAVDDSQLPKDRFSAERLKGVDSTLKIQPAELGDSAVYLCASSLTRGGLQETQYFGPGTRLLVL.

The chain couples TRBV6-5 to TRBJ1-2; D is uncertain. Germline CDR1 and CDR2: MNHEY and SVGAGI. Trimming removed 0 bases from V and 2 bases from J, with 10 bases in between. This CDR3 contains 15 residues. Here the CDR3 reads CASSYSSDTNYGYTF. CDR3 in DNA: TGTGCCAGCAGTTACTCTTCCGACACCAACTATGGCTACACCTTC.

J is TRBJ2-1 and V is TRBV28; 8 bases are a match to TRBD2. CDR1 and CDR2 (germline): MDHEN, SYDVKM. The CDR3 is 14 residues long. Germline trimming cut 4 bases from V and 5 bases from J; bases unmatched to any gene: 4. This CDR3 is CASSYSGANNEQFF. The CDR3 DNA is TGTGCCAGCAGTTATAGCGGGGCTAACAATGAGCAGTTCTTC.

The rearrangement joins TRBV7-9 to TRBJ2-3; no firm D call. Germline V gene lookup returns CDR1 SEHNR and CDR2 FQNEAQ (reference sequence). With 8 bases removed from V and 0 bases from J, the gap between germline ends came to 24 bases. This CDR3 has 18 residues. The CDR3 DNA is TGTGCCAGCTCCCCCTACGAGAGTTTTCCCCCCAGCACAGATACGCAGTATTTT. This codes for CASSPYESFPPSTDTQYF.

This chain connects TRBV6-4 to TRBJ1-1; a possible D gene is TRBD1 (5 bases). The CDR3 has 14 amino acids. Trimming left V 2 bases short and J 5 bases short, with 12 bases between. The germline gives CDR1 MRHNA, CDR2 SNTAGT. CDR3 sequence: CASSDGGIGTEAFF. In nucleotides, the CDR3 is TGTGCCAGCAGTGACGGGGGAATTGGGACTGAAGCTTTCTTT.

The chain links TRBV11-1 to TRBJ2-2; tentatively, D is TRBD2 (5 bases). V was trimmed by 8 bases and J by 0 bases, leaving 13 bases between them. The germline V gene encodes CDR1 SGHAT and CDR2 FQDESV (reference sequence). The CDR3 runs 15 residues. The CDR3 nucleotides read TGTGCCAGCTCGGTGCGGCGGGCGAACACCGGGGAGCTGTTTTTT. Translated, it gives CASSVRRANTGELFF.

The gene calls are TRBV4-1 and TRBJ2-1, with D possibly TRBD2 on 6 matching bases. CDR1 and CDR2 from the germline V gene are MGHRA and YSYEKL. Deletions cut 0 bases from V and 7 bases from J, with 16 bases between. CDR3 length: 16 residues. CDR3: CASSQDRGLPTNEQFF. CDR3 nucleotide sequence: TGCGCCAGCAGCCAAGATCGTGGACTACCTACGAATGAGCAGTTCTTC.

This chain links TRBV7-9 with TRBJ1-4; no clear D. The V gene lost 2 bases and the J gene lost 4 bases, with 11 bases spanning the gap. The germline CDR1 and CDR2 sequences are SEHNR and FQNEAQ (reference sequence). The CDR3 totals 15 residues. CDR3: CASSLSNSNNEKLFF. The CDR3, as DNA: TGTGCCAGCAGCTTATCCAACAGCAATAATGAAAAACTGTTTTTT.

The chain is built from TRBV9 and TRBJ1-5; D is undetermined. V lost 1 base to trimming and J lost 5 bases, with 13 bases between them. CDR3 length: 15 amino acids. Per the germline V gene, CDR1 is SGDLS and CDR2 is YYNGEE. CDR3 DNA sequence: TGTGCCAGCAGCGTATTTTTTCCCCCCCATCAGCCCCAGCATTTT. Its translation: CASSVFFPPHQPQHF.

V gene TRBV27 combines with J gene TRBJ1-1; D gene uncertain. CDR3 length: 13 amino acids. Trimming left V 0 bases short and J 6 bases short, with 8 bases between. Germline V gives CDR1 MNHEY, CDR2 SMNVEV (reference sequence). As DNA, the CDR3 is TGTGCCAGCAGTTTATCAGGGCGAGCTGAAGCTTTCTTT. Translating gives CASSLSGRAEAFF.

J is TRBJ2-7 and V is TRBV6-1; TRBD1 agrees at 7 bases. CDR1 is MNHNS, CDR2 SASEGT, per germline. The CDR3 covers 13 residues. The ends lost 6 bases at V and 2 bases at J; junction bases unmatched: 4. In DNA form, the CDR3 reads TGTGCCAGCAGCCGGGACAGAGCCTACGAGCAGTACTTC. Translated: CASSRDRAYEQYF.

The rearrangement joins TRBV5-1 to TRBJ2-1, with 9 nucleotides matching TRBD1. V lost 4 bases and J lost 8; bases outside the gene matches: 7. The CDR3 covers 14 residues. Germline values: CDR1 SGHRS, CDR2 YFSETQ. As DNA, the CDR3 is TGCGCCAGCAGCAGATGGACAGGGGAAGATGAGCAGTTCTTC. Translating it yields CASSRWTGEDEQFF.

The chain combines TRBV18 with TRBJ2-7; D perhaps matches TRBD1 (6 bases). The length of the CDR3 is 17 residues. Germline-derived CDR1 and CDR2 are KGHSH and LQKENI. V lost 0 bases to trimming and J lost 1 base, with 16 bases between them. The CDR3 region is CASSPPGVIGQSYEQYF. The CDR3 nucleotides read TGTGCCAGCTCACCACCTGGCGTTATCGGACAGTCCTACGAGCAGTACTTC.

V gene TRBV9 combines with J gene TRBJ2-1, with 9 bases that match TRBD2. V shed 3 bases and J 2 bases; nucleotides not matched to a gene: 3. Looked up from germline, CDR1 is SGDLS and CDR2 is YYNGEE. This CDR3 is built from 15 residues. The CDR3 reads CASSGGGAAYNEQFF. CDR3 DNA: TGTGCCAGCAGCGGCGGGGGGGCCGCCTACAATGAGCAGTTCTTC.

This chain links TRBV5-6 with TRBJ2-5, with TRBD2 as a possible D gene (7 bases). CDR1 and CDR2 (germline): SGHDT, YYEEEE. V lost 1 base, J lost 1 base, and 17 bases lay in between. The CDR3 extends over 17 amino acids. CDR3 nucleotides: TGTGCCAGCAGCTTGAGGGGGGCCGGACTAGGCCAAGAGACCCAGTACTTC. Protein: CASSLRGAGLGQETQYF.

This clone turned up a few times. J is TRBJ1-1 and V is TRBV10-3, with D unresolved. Per germline, CDR1 ENHRY and CDR2 SYGVKD. The CDR3 is 12 residues long. Trimming pared 3 bases from V and 11 bases from J, leaving 13 bases between. CDR3 coding DNA: TGTGCCATCAGTGAAGTGTCTCGGGCCGCTTTCTTT. Protein sequence: CAISEVSRAAFF.

This sequence joins TRBV7-2 and TRBJ2-1, with 7 bases that match TRBD2. The V gene end was trimmed by 2 bases and the J gene end by 4 bases; junction bases not matched to a gene: 5. This CDR3 region has 15 residues. CDR1 is SGHTA and CDR2 is FQGNSA in the germline V gene. The CDR3 sequence: CASSLTGGLYNEQFF. For the CDR3, the DNA is TGTGCCAGCAGCTTAACGGGGGGACTTTACAATGAGCAGTTCTTC.

This clone was counted a single time. The genes are TRBV15 and TRBJ1-2, with 8 bases matching TRBD1. This CDR3 is built from 14 residues. Germline V lookup: CDR1 LNHNV, CDR2 YYDKDF (reference sequence). The V gene end was trimmed by 3 bases and the J gene end by 8 bases; junction bases not matched to a gene: 8. CDR3 residues: CATSRGDRGGGYTF. CDR3 DNA: TGTGCCACCAGCAGGGGCGACAGGGGAGGCGGCTACACCTTC.

The genes are TRBV4-2 and TRBJ2-5, with 10 bases aligning to TRBD2. Trimming took 0 bases from V and 4 from J; bases not matched to a gene: 2. The germline V gene encodes CDR1 LGHNA and CDR2 YNFKEQ. The CDR3 totals 15 residues. CDR3 sequence reads: CASSQDSGGGETQYF. CDR3 coding DNA: TGTGCCAGCAGCCAAGACAGCGGGGGGGGAGAGACCCAGTACTTC.

The chain couples TRBV18 to TRBJ2-5, with D perhaps being TRBD1 or TRBD2 (5 bases each). The DNA matches TRBJ2-7 better at its end, which makes the J call doubtful. Germline V gene lookup returns CDR1 KGHSH and CDR2 LQKENI. The CDR3 length is 14 residues. CDR3 in DNA: TGTGCCAGCTCACCATTAGGGACGGACGACGAGCAGTACTTC. Its protein product is CASSPLGTDDEQYF.

This chain connects TRBV4-2 to TRBJ1-2; the D is unclear. The CDR3 is 16 amino acids. With 1 base removed from V and 4 bases from J, the gap between germline ends came to 16 bases. In germline, CDR1 is LGHNA, CDR2 YNFKEQ. In nucleotides, the CDR3 is TGTGCCAGCAGCCAAGGTCAGGTGGGGAAAGGCTATGGCTACACCTTC. Its translation is CASSQGQVGKGYGYTF.